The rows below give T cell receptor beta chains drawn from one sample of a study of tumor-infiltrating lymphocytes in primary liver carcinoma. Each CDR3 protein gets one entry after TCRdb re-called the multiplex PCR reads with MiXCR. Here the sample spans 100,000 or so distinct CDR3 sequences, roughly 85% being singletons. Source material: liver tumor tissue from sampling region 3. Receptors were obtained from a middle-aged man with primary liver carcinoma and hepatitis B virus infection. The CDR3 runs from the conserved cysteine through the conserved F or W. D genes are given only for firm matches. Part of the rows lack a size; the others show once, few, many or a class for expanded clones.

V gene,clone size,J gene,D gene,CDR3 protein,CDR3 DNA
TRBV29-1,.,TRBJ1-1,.,CSILRIDSNTEAFF,TGCAGCATTCTTCGGATAGACAGCAACACTGAGGCTTTCTTT
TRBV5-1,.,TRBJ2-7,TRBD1,CANTLLWTGETSRRAEQYF,TGTGCCAACACCCTACTCTGGACAGGGGAGACTAGCCGGAGGGCCGAGCAGTACTTC
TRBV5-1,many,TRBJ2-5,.,CASSFPGRNQETQYF,TGCGCCAGCAGCTTCCCCGGGCGGAACCAAGAGACCCAGTACTTC
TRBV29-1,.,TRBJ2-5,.,CSVEVVVGETKYF,TGCAGCGTTGAAGTAGTAGTCGGGGAGACCAAGTACTTC
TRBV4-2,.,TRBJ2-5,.,CNSSAGGGTVKETQYF,TGTAACAGCAGCGCTGGAGGGGGTACGGTGAAAGAGACCCAGTACTTC
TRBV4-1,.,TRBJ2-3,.,CASSQEGAPSTNTQYF,TGTGCCAGCAGCCAAGAAGGTGCCCCTAGCACAAATACGCAGTATTTT
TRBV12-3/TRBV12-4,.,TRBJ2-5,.,CTSSYSGNEETQYF,TGTACCAGCAGTTATTCAGGGAATGAGGAGACCCAGTACTTC
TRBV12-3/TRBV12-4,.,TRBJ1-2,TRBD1,CSSSLERQGARGYTF,TGTTCCAGCAGTTTAGAGAGACAGGGGGCGCGGGGCTACACCTTC
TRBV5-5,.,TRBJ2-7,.,CASSLVPREGEKYF,TGTGCCAGTAGCTTGGTTCCACGTGAAGGAGAGAAGTACTTC
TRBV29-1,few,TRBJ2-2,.,CIVLREDTGELFF,TGCATCGTTCTCAGGGAGGACACTGGGGAGCTGTTTTTT
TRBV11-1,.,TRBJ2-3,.,CASSYVGSSVGARTYTQYF,TGTGCCAGTAGCTATGTGGGAAGCTCTGTTGGAGCCCGCACATATACGCAGTATTTT
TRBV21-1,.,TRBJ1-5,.,CASRVDRGGNQPQHF,TGTGCCAGCAGGGTGGACAGGGGGGGCAATCAGCCCCAGCATTTT
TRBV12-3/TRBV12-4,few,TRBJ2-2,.,CASSSGQGRALGELFF,TGTGCCAGTAGTTCAGGGCAGGGGAGGGCGCTCGGGGAGCTGTTTTTT
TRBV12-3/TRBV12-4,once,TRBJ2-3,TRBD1,CTSRGTGGYTQYF,TGTACCAGCAGAGGGACAGGGGGCTATACGCAGTATTTT
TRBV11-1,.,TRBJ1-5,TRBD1,CASNTEQGDNQPQHF,TGTGCCAGCAACACTGAACAGGGGGACAATCAGCCCCAGCATTTT
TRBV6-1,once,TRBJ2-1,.,CATSVGPAYHEQFF,TGTGCCACTTCGGTGGGGCCGGCCTACCATGAGCAGTTCTTC
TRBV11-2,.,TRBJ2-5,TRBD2,CTSSLSGGQEAQYF,TGTACCAGCAGCTTAAGCGGGGGACAAGAGGCCCAGTACTTC
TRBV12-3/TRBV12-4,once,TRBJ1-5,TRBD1,CANSPSEQGRAQPQHF,TGTGCCAACAGTCCCTCAGAACAGGGGAGGGCTCAGCCCCAGCATTTT